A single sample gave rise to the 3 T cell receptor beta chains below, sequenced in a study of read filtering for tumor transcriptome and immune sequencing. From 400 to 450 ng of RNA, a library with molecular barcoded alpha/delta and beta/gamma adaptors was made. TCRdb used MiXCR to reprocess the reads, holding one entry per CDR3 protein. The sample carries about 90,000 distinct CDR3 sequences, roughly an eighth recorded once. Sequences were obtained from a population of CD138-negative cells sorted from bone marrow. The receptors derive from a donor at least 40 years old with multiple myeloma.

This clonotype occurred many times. DNA of the CDR3: TGCGCCAGCAGCTTGAAGTTCCGGGACCGTAGCACAGATACGCAGTATTTT. As protein: CASSLKFRDRSTDTQYF. The chain carries TRBV5-1 and TRBJ2-3; D might be TRBD1 or TRBD2, each matching 5 bases. Trimming left V 1 base short and J 0 bases short, with 15 bases between. CDR1 is SGHRS and CDR2 is YFSETQ in the germline V gene. The CDR3 is 17 amino acids.

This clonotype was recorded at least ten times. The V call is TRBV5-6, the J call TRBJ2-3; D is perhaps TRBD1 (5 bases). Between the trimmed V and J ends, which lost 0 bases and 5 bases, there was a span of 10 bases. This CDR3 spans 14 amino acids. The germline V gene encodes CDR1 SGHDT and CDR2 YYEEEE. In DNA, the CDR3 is TGTGCCAGCAGCTTGGAAGGGGTAGAAGATACGCAGTATTTT. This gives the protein CASSLEGVEDTQYF. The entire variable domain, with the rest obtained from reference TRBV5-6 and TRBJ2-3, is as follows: DAGVTQSPTHLIKTRGQQVTLRCSPKSGHDTVSWYQQALGQGPQFIFQYYEEEERQRGNFPDRFSGHQFPNYSSELNVNALLLGDSALYLCASSLEGVEDTQYFGPGTRLTVL.

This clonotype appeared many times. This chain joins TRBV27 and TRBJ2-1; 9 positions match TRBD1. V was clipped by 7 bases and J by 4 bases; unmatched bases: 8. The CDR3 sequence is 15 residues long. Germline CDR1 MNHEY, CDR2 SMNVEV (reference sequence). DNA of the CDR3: TGTGCCAGCAATGGACAGGGGCGAAAATACAATGAGCAGTTCTTC. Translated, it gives CASNGQGRKYNEQFF.